These T cell receptor beta chains were read from a single sample in a study of STAT5B mutations in CD4+ large granular lymphocyte leukemia. Some clones are missing from TCRdb's copy, which holds only in-frame ones; the method was immunoSEQ multiplex PCR. Seen here are around 38,000 clones, about 85% observed once, and the top ten hold around 3.4%. The sequencing input was CD4+ T cells from blood buffy coats. Source of these receptors: a human donor in good health. Each CDR3 is given with its conserved first and last residue. Fields, in order: J gene, V gene, CDR3 length, D gene, clone size, CDR3 DNA, CDR3 protein. The D gene is left open where the match is weak. Size is omitted from some rows. Given values are once, few, many or a class for expanded clones.

>TRBJ2-7|TRBV2|14|.|few
TGTGCCAGCCGTACGGGCCGGGGACCCTACGAGCAGTACTTC
CASRTGRGPYEQYF
>TRBJ2-7|TRBV5-6|14|.|.
TGTGCCAGCAGGCGCGGGCCTATAAACCACGAGCAGTACTTC
CASRRGPINHEQYF
>TRBJ2-5|TRBV5-1|14|.|.
TGCGCCAGCAGCTTGGGTCAGGGTAAAGAGACCCAGTACTTC
CASSLGQGKETQYF
>TRBJ2-5|TRBV29-1|12|.|.
TGCAGCGGCCACTATGGGGCCGAGACCCAGTACTTC
CSGHYGAETQYF
>TRBJ1-1|TRBV9|14|.|few
TGTGCCAGCAGCACAGGGACAAAGAACACTGAAGCTTTCTTT
CASSTGTKNTEAFF
>TRBJ2-7|TRBV4-2|15|TRBD2|few
TGTGCCAGCAGCCCCTCGCAGGGAGGGCGATACGAGCAGTACTTC
CASSPSQGGRYEQYF
>TRBJ2-7|TRBV6-1|13|.|.
TGTGCCAGCAGTGAAGAGGGGACGGGTGAGCAGTACTTC
CASSEEGTGEQYF
>TRBJ1-5|TRBV9|14|TRBD1|.
TGTGCCAGCAGCGTAGGGGACAGGGCTCAGCCCCAGCATTTT
CASSVGDRAQPQHF
>TRBJ1-2|TRBV4-1|16|.|.
TGCGCCAGCAGCCAAGATAATCGGGCGAGGTTGCATGGCTACACCTTC
CASSQDNRARLHGYTF
>TRBJ2-7|TRBV19|15|.|.
TGTGCCAGTAGCACTGGGACCGCGGGAACTTACGAGCAGTACTTC
CASSTGTAGTYEQYF
>TRBJ1-2|TRBV6-5|15|.|.
TGTGCCAGCAGTTACTCTGCCTCGGTCGGCTATGGCTACACCTTC
CASSYSASVGYGYTF
>TRBJ2-7|TRBV29-1|13|.|.
TGCAGCGTTGGGCAGACTAGTAATGCCGAGCAGTACTTC
CSVGQTSNAEQYF
>TRBJ2-5|TRBV7-2|14|.|.
TGTGCCAGCAGCCTCACGGCCAGGGAAGAGACCCAGTACTTC
CASSLTAREETQYF
>TRBJ2-7|TRBV19|15|.|.
TGTGCCAGTAGTATAAGTATCCAGCTGCCCTACGAGCAGTACTTC
CASSISIQLPYEQYF
>TRBJ2-1|TRBV9|13|.|few
TGTGCCAGCAGCGTGGGTCCCCTCAATGAGCAGTTCTTC
CASSVGPLNEQFF
>TRBJ2-7|TRBV6-1|14|TRBD1|once
TGTGCCAGCACTGGTGGGGACAGTCCCTACGAGCAGTACTTC
CASTGGDSPYEQYF
>TRBJ2-7|TRBV29-1|13|.|.
TGCAGCGTTGTGATTAGCGCCGCCTACGAGCAGTACTTC
CSVVISAAYEQYF
>TRBJ1-5|TRBV6-6|15|.|once
TGTGCCAGCAGTCCCCCGGGGCCTGGCAATCAGCCCCAGCATTTT
CASSPPGPGNQPQHF
>TRBJ2-6|TRBV7-3|16|.|.
TGTGCCAGCAGCTTAACGAAAAGCTCTGGGGCCAACGTCCTGACTTTC
CASSLTKSSGANVLTF
>TRBJ1-4|TRBV5-1|15|TRBD1|.
TGCGCCAGCAGCTCTGACAGGGTCCCTAATGAAAAACTGTTTTTT
CASSSDRVPNEKLFF
>TRBJ1-5|TRBV4-2|15|.|.
TGTGCCAGCAGCCAAGTCGGACAGAGCAATCAGCCCCAGCATTTT
CASSQVGQSNQPQHF
>TRBJ1-3|TRBV29-1|16|.|.
TGCAGCGTTGAAGAGGCAAGCCCCAGCTCTGGAAACACCATATATTTT
CSVEEASPSSGNTIYF
>TRBJ2-2|TRBV2|16|TRBD2|.
TGTGCCAGCACCTGGGACGGGAGGGCAGGGGCCGGGGAGCTGTTTTTT
CASTWDGRAGAGELFF
>TRBJ2-2|TRBV6-5|14|TRBD1|.
TGTGCCAGCAGTTTAACAGGGGGTACCGGGGAGCTGTTTTTT
CASSLTGGTGELFF
>TRBJ2-7|TRBV7-9|14|.|.
TGTGCCAGCAGACCCGGACAGAGCGACTACGAGCAGTACTTC
CASRPGQSDYEQYF
>TRBJ1-2|TRBV7-2|14|.|.
TGTGCCAGCAGCTTAGGCGAATTTGGCTCGGGCTACACCTTC
CASSLGEFGSGYTF
>TRBJ2-7|TRBV6-1|15|TRBD1|.
TGTGCCAGCAGTGAATTTCACAGGGGGTCCTACGAGCAGTACTTC
CASSEFHRGSYEQYF
>TRBJ1-2|TRBV5-6|13|.|few
TGTGCCAGCAGCTTCGGGGATGGCTATGGCTACACCTTC
CASSFGDGYGYTF
>TRBJ2-1|TRBV19|16|TRBD2|few
TGTGCCAGTCGTCCAAGGACTAGCGGGTCCTACAATGAGCAGTTCTTC
CASRPRTSGSYNEQFF
>TRBJ2-1|TRBV7-2|14|TRBD1|.
TGTGCCAGCAGCTTCCGGGACAGAAGCAATGAGCAGTTCTTC
CASSFRDRSNEQFF
>TRBJ2-1|TRBV2|11|.|.
TGTGCCAGAGGGGGTCCCGGGGAGCAGTTCTTC
CARGGPGEQFF
>TRBJ2-7|TRBV6-1|15|TRBD2|.
TGTGCCAGCATAGCGGGAGGGCCCCCCAGGTACGAGCAGTACTTC
CASIAGGPPRYEQYF
>TRBJ1-2|TRBV5-5|15|.|.
TGTGCCAGCAGCTTACGGCACGCAAATAACTATGGCTACACCTTC
CASSLRHANNYGYTF
>TRBJ1-2|TRBV7-2|12|TRBD1|.
TGTGCCAGCAGCCCTGGACAGGGTGGCTACACCTTC
CASSPGQGGYTF
>TRBJ1-4|TRBV6-5|14|TRBD1|.
TGTGCCAGCAGCGACAGGGGAACTAATGAAAAACTGTTTTTT
CASSDRGTNEKLFF
>TRBJ1-1|TRBV7-3|12|.|once
TGTGCCAGCAGCCCGAGCGGGCAAGAAGCTTTCTTT
CASSPSGQEAFF
>TRBJ2-7|TRBV5-5|16|.|.
TGTGCCAGCAGCTTGGCTGGGCAGGGCCTCTCCTACGAGCAGTACTTC
CASSLAGQGLSYEQYF
>TRBJ1-5|TRBV7-2|12|.|once
TGTGCCAGCAGCCCCCGGGGGTCTCCCCAGCATTTT
CASSPRGSPQHF
>TRBJ2-1|TRBV5-5|16|TRBD1|.
TGTGCCAGCAGCTTGGAAGGGACAGGGAGGAGAAATGAGCAGTTCTTC
CASSLEGTGRRNEQFF
>TRBJ2-3|TRBV19|15|.|once
TGTGCCAGTAGTACTACCAGACAGGGCACAGATACGCAGTATTTT
CASSTTRQGTDTQYF
>TRBJ1-5|TRBV7-6|13|TRBD1|.
TGTGCCAGCAGCCCCGACAGGGCCCAGCCCCAGCATTTT
CASSPDRAQPQHF
>TRBJ1-5|TRBV16|14|.|.
TGTGCCAGCAGCCAATCGGGGAGAGACCAGCCCCAGCATTTT
CASSQSGRDQPQHF
>TRBJ1-2|TRBV29-1|14|.|.
TGCAGCGTGGGAGGGGGTGAAAGGAGCTATGGCTACACCTTC
CSVGGGERSYGYTF